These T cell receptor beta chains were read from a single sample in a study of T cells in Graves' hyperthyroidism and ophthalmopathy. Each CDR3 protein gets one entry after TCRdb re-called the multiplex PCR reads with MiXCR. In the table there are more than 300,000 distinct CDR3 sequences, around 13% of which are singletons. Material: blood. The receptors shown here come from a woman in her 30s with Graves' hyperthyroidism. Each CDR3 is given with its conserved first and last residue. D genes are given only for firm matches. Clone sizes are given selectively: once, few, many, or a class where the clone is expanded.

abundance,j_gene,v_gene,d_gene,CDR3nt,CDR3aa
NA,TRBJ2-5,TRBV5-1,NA,TGCGCCAGCAGCGAGGGGTCCCGGGAGACCCAGTACTTC,CASSEGSRETQYF
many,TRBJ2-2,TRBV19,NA,TGTGCCAGTAGTTGGGGATCTCGAGGCACCGGGGAGCTGTTTTTT,CASSWGSRGTGELFF
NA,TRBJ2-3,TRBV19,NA,TGTGCCAGTGACCTAGGGAGTACGCAGTATTTT,CASDLGSTQYF
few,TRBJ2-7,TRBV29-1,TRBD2,TGCAGCGTGGAAGCGGGATTATCCTACGAGCAGTACTTC,CSVEAGLSYEQYF
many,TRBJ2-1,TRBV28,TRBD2,TGTGCCAGCAGCAGAGGGGCGGGACTAGCGGGAGAGAACCAGTTCTTC,CASSRGAGLAGENQFF
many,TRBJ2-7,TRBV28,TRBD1,TGTGCCAGCAGTTTATGGGCAGGGGGCAACTCCTACGAGCAGTACTTC,CASSLWAGGNSYEQYF
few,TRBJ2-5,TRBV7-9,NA,TGTGCCAGCAGCCCCAGACCGGGACAAATGCAAGAGACCCAGTACTTC,CASSPRPGQMQETQYF
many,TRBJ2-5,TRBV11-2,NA,TGTGCCAGCAGCTTAGCTTCCCAGGCCCAGTACTTC,CASSLASQAQYF
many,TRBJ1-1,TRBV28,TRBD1,TGTGCCAGCAGACCAATCCCGGACAGGTATGAAGCTTTCTTT,CASRPIPDRYEAFF
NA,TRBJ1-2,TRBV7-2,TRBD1,TGTGCCAGCAGCTTATGGGACAGGGGCCCTGTAGGCTACACCTTC,CASSLWDRGPVGYTF
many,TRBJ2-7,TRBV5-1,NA,TGCGCCAGCAGCTTGGGTTCCCTCTCCTACGAGCAGTACTTC,CASSLGSLSYEQYF
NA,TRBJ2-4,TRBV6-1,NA,TGTGCCAGCAGCCAGCCCGGCGAGACAACTCAAAACATTCAGTACTTC,CASSQPGETTQNIQYF
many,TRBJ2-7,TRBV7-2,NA,TGTGCCAGCAGCTTAGATCTGGACGAGCAGTACTTC,CASSLDLDEQYF
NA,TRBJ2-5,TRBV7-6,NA,TGTGCCAGCAGCTCTACTCAGGGACTTGGGGAGACCCAGTACTTC,CASSSTQGLGETQYF
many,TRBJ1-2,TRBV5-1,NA,TGCGCCAGCAGCACCCCGGGCACCGGCTACACCTTC,CASSTPGTGYTF
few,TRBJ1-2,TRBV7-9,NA,TGTGCCAGCAGATCAAGATCGGAAGGCTACACCTTC,CASRSRSEGYTF
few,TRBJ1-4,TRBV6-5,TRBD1,TGTGCCAGCAGTTACTCAACCGGGACAGGGAATGAAAAACTGTTTTTT,CASSYSTGTGNEKLFF
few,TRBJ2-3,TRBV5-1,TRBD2,TGCGCCAGCACAGCGGGAGGGCCAACATCTAGCACAGATACGCAGTATTTT,CASTAGGPTSSTDTQYF
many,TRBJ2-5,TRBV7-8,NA,TGTGCCAGCAGCTTCGGGCAGGGTCGCGAGACCCAGTACTTC,CASSFGQGRETQYF
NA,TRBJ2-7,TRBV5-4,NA,TGTGCCAGCAGCGGCCCGGGAACTAACTACGAGCAGTACTTC,CASSGPGTNYEQYF
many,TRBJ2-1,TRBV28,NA,TGTGCCAGTGAAGAGGGGACCTACAATGAGCAGTTCTTC,CASEEGTYNEQFF
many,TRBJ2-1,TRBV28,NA,TGTGCCACTACCAACGACAGGTACAATGAGCAGTTCTTC,CATTNDRYNEQFF
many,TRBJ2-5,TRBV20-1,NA,TGCAGTGCTAGAGATGTGGGGCGGGGCCAAGAGACCCAGTACTTC,CSARDVGRGQETQYF
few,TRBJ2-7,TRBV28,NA,TGTGCCAGCAGTTCGGCCCGTCGGGGCGACGAGCAGTACTTC,CASSSARRGDEQYF
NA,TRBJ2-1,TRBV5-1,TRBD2,TGCGCCAGCAGCTCGGACGTTTCAACGGGAGGCCTAACTCGAACGTACAATGAGCAGTTCTTC,CASSSDVSTGGLTRTYNEQFF
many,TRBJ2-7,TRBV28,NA,TGTGCCAGCAGTTTGGTGGGGAGCGACGAGCAGTACTTC,CASSLVGSDEQYF
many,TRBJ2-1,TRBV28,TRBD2,TGTGCCAGCAGAGATGGGTCTAGCGGGCGCACATCCTACAATGAGCAGTTCTTC,CASRDGSSGRTSYNEQFF
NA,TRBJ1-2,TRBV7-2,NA,TGTGCCAGCAGCTTAAAGAGAGAGTATGGCTACACCTTC,CASSLKREYGYTF
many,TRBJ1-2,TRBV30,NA,TGTGCCTCCCGCACATCGGGGACCTCACATGGCTACACCTTC,CASRTSGTSHGYTF
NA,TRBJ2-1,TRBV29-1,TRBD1,TGCAGCGTCCCCCGGGACAGGGAATACAATGAGCAGTTCTTC,CSVPRDREYNEQFF
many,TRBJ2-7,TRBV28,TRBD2,TGTGCCAGCAGTTTTCAGGCGAGCGGGAGTAACTACGAGCAGTACTTC,CASSFQASGSNYEQYF
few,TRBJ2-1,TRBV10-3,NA,TGTGCCATCAGTGTAGGGCGGGGAGACAATGAGCAGTTCTTC,CAISVGRGDNEQFF
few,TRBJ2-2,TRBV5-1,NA,TGCGCCAGCAGTGTTTCGTCCGGGGAGCTGTTTTTT,CASSVSSGELFF
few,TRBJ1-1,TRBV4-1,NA,TGCGCCAGCAGCCAGAAGATATTGGGTTTTGACACTGAAGCTTTCTTT,CASSQKILGFDTEAFF
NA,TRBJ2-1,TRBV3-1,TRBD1,TGTGCCAGCAGCCTTACCGAGACAGGGGGCTTCAATGAGCAGTTCTTC,CASSLTETGGFNEQFF
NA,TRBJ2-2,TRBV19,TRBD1,TGTGCCAGTAGTAAACACGGGACAGGGGTCAACGGGGAGCTGTTTTTT,CASSKHGTGVNGELFF
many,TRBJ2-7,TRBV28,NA,TGTGCCAGCAGTTCCGGCGGCCGTCCTCCGGCCGAGCAGTACTTC,CASSSGGRPPAEQYF